What follows are 20 T cell receptor beta chains derived from one specimen sequenced in a study of cytomegalovirus exposure and HLA in healthy donors. Both 60 Vbeta primers and 13 Jbeta primers went into the PCR. TCRdb keeps only in-frame clones here, not all; method: immunoSEQ multiplex PCR. This table holds some 140,000 clones, roughly four fifths found once. Sequencing was carried out using PBMCs. The receptors stem from a female donor in good health and CMV-seropositive.

This clone occurred once. The chain couples TRBV6-1 to TRBJ1-4; maybe TRBD1 (6 bases). With 5 bases removed from V and 7 bases from J, the gap between germline ends came to 8 bases. This CDR3 contains 12 residues. Per the germline V gene, CDR1 is MNHNS and CDR2 is SASEGT. This CDR3 reads CASSRDIEKLFF. CDR3 coding DNA: TGTGCCAGCAGTCGGGACATTGAAAAACTGTTTTTT.

This clone came up once. V usage is TRBV20-1 and J usage is TRBJ2-5; D is unresolved. Trimming stripped 2 bases from V and 6 bases from J, with 4 bases between. The CDR3 has 10 residues. The germline V gene has CDR1 DFQATT and CDR2 SNEGSKA (reference sequence). The CDR3: CSARFKTQYF. CDR3 DNA sequence: TGCAGTGCTAGATTTAAGACCCAGTACTTC.

This clone was seen a few times. The CDR3 sequence: CASSLQPSSYEQYF. For the CDR3, the DNA is TGTGCCAGCAGTTTGCAACCTAGCTCCTACGAGCAGTACTTC. The chain couples TRBV6-5 to TRBJ2-7; D is uncertain. Germline CDR1 and CDR2: MNHEY and SVGAGI. V was clipped by 4 bases and J by 0 bases, with 10 bases between them. CDR3 size: 14 residues.

Details on this clone: At one end the junction does not follow the germline gene, possibly because of a read error. This chain uses TRBV7-9 with TRBJ2-5; TRBD2 agrees at 11 bases. The CDR3 totals 15 residues. The germline V gene encodes CDR1 SEHNR and CDR2 FQNEAQ (reference sequence). The CDR3: CSSSSLAGVQETQYF. DNA of the CDR3: TGTTCCAGCAGTTCACTAGCGGGGGTCCAAGAGACCCAGTACTTC.

The chain carries TRBV25-1 and TRBJ2-7; the match to TRBD1 covers 10 bases. Germline values: CDR1 MGHDK, CDR2 SYGVNS. This CDR3 spans 15 amino acids. J was trimmed by 4 bases and V by 3 bases; bases with no gene match: 6. Here the CDR3 reads CASSEDRGRIYEQYF. Here the CDR3 DNA reads TGTGCCAGCAGTGAGGACAGGGGGAGGATATACGAGCAGTACTTC.

A few counts support this clone. An end of the junction differs from the germline gene, which may be a read error. The rearrangement joins TRBV7-9 to TRBJ2-1, with TRBD2 matching over 9 bases. The CDR3 length is 17 residues. CDR1 SEHNR and CDR2 FQNEAQ come from the germline V gene (reference sequence). The CDR3 DNA reads TGTGCCAGCAGCCCCAGGGGCGGGGGGGCCTCCGACAATGAGCAGTTCTTC. Translation gives CASSPRGGGASDNEQFF.

CDR3 nucleotide sequence: TGTGCCAGCATAACGATAGGGGTTCAGAACTATGGCTACACCTTC. Its protein is CASITIGVQNYGYTF. The V call is TRBV5-6, the J call TRBJ1-2, with D maybe TRBD1 (5 bases). CDR3 length: 15 amino acids. Looked up from germline, CDR1 is SGHDT and CDR2 is YYEEEE. The V gene lost 6 bases and the J gene lost 2 bases, with 17 bases spanning the gap.

Only one count was recorded for this clone. The chain uses TRBV11-2 and TRBJ2-2, with D perhaps TRBD1 (5 bases). V gave up 6 bases and J gave up 7 bases, with 9 bases separating them. Germline CDR1 reads SGHAT; CDR2 reads FQNNGV. CDR3 length equals 12 residues. The CDR3 is CASSQGVGELFF. The CDR3 DNA follows: TGTGCCAGCAGTCAAGGGGTCGGGGAGCTGTTTTTT.

The genes are TRBV5-6 and TRBJ2-1; 8 bases agree with TRBD1. The length of the CDR3 is 15 residues. Per the germline V gene, CDR1 is SGHDT and CDR2 is YYEEEE. The junction had 3 bases not matched to a gene; V was cut back by 4 bases and J by 0 bases. In DNA form, the CDR3 reads TGTGCCAGCAGCCTGGGACAGGCCTCCTACAATGAGCAGTTCTTC. This codes for CASSLGQASYNEQFF. The entire variable domain, with the rest obtained from reference TRBV5-6 and TRBJ2-1, is as follows: DAGVTQSPTHLIKTRGQQVTLRCSPKSGHDTVSWYQQALGQGPQFIFQYYEEEERQRGNFPDRFSGHQFPNYSSELNVNALLLGDSALYLCASSLGQASYNEQFFGPGTRLTVL.

The chain is built from TRBV6-1 and TRBJ1-6, with unresolved D. The CDR3 is 16 amino acids. Germline lookup yields CDR1 MNHNS and CDR2 SASEGT. Deletions cut 2 bases from V and 0 bases from J, with 8 bases between. CDR3 sequence reads: CASSEYSGSYNSPLHF. In nucleotides, the CDR3 is TGTGCCAGCAGTGAATATAGCGGCTCCTATAATTCACCCCTCCACTTT.

This chain links TRBV6-1 with TRBJ2-7, with D perhaps matching TRBD1 (5 bases). The CDR3 loop spans 14 amino acids. Germline CDR1 reads MNHNS; CDR2 reads SASEGT. Trimming pared 0 bases from V and 4 bases from J, leaving 10 bases between. Here the CDR3 reads CASSEAQGLYEQYF. CDR3 nucleotide sequence: TGTGCCAGCAGTGAAGCGCAGGGTTTGTACGAGCAGTACTTC.

The V call is TRBV6-1, the J call TRBJ2-3; 8 bases agree with TRBD2. The length of the CDR3 is 16 residues. In germline, CDR1 is MNHNS, CDR2 SASEGT. The J segment lost 1 base and the V segment lost 3 bases, leaving 6 bases of the junction unmatched. The CDR3 DNA is TGTGCCAGCAGTGAGTGGAGCGGGAGTGGCACAGATACGCAGTATTTT. This translates into CASSEWSGSGTDTQYF.

This chain's CDR3 is CASRVRGGNTEAFF. The CDR3 DNA sequence: TGTGCCAGCAGGGTTCGAGGGGGGAACACTGAAGCTTTCTTT. This sequence joins TRBV2 and TRBJ1-1; possibly TRBD1 for D (6 bases). V was pared by 6 bases and J by 1 base, with 12 bases between. From germline, CDR1 is SNHLY and CDR2 FYNNEI. The CDR3 loop spans 14 amino acids.

A single count supports this clone. The CDR3 bases are TGTGCCAGCAGCCCGGGTAGGGCTTCGCTAGCGACCCAGTACTTC. Translation: CASSPGRASLATQYF. This chain joins TRBV7-7 and TRBJ2-5, with D possibly being TRBD2 (5 bases). The CDR3 is made up of 15 amino acids. The germline V gene has CDR1 SSHAT and CDR2 FNYEAQ (reference sequence). V lost 5 bases to trimming and J lost 7 bases, with 20 bases between them.

The chain joins TRBV4-2 to TRBJ2-7; TRBD2 matches at 11 bases. CDR1 is LGHNA and CDR2 is YNFKEQ in the germline V gene. V lost 1 base, J lost 7 bases, and 6 bases stayed unmatched. The CDR3 has 15 amino acids. The CDR3 coding sequence is TGTGCCAGCAGCCAAGTACTAGCGGGAGCGGGGGAGCAGTACTTC. This encodes CASSQVLAGAGEQYF.

The chain has TRBV2 and TRBJ2-7; TRBD2 matches at 15 bases. After removal of 7 bases from V and 5 bases from J, the junction contained 9 bases not matched to a gene. The CDR3 runs to 16 residues. CDR1 and CDR2 from the germline V gene are SNHLY and FYNNEI. CDR3: CASTLSGLAGGNEQYF. CDR3 DNA sequence: TGTGCCAGCACTCTATCGGGACTAGCGGGGGGTAACGAGCAGTACTTC.

The chain has TRBV30 and TRBJ2-3; D possibly corresponds to TRBD1 (6 bases). CDR1 is GTSNPN, CDR2 SVGIG, per germline (reference sequence). The V gene lost 3 bases and the J gene lost 0 bases, with 10 bases spanning the gap. There are 14 residues in the CDR3. The CDR3 bases are TGTGCCTGGAGGTTGAGGGGGAGCACAGATACGCAGTATTTT. It codes for CAWRLRGSTDTQYF.

This clone was recorded once. V gene TRBV18 combines with J gene TRBJ1-2, with 11 bases matching TRBD1. Germline lookup yields CDR1 KGHSH and CDR2 LQKENI. CDR3 length: 15 amino acids. V trimming: 2 bases; J trimming: 4 bases; junction bases outside the gene matches: 3. This CDR3 is CASSPGTGGSYGYTF. In nucleotides, the CDR3 is TGTGCCAGCTCACCAGGGACAGGGGGGAGCTATGGCTACACCTTC. The full variable domain, rest sourced from reference TRBV18 and TRBJ1-2, is NAGVMQNPRHLVRRRGQEARLRCSPMKGHSHVYWYRQLPEEGLKFMVYLQKENIIDESGMPKERFSAEFPKEGPSILRIQQVVRGDSAAYFCASSPGTGGSYGYTFGSGTRLTVV.

This chain connects TRBV5-1 to TRBJ1-2; D is ambiguous. Trimming shortened V by 4 bases and J by 7 bases, and 14 bases separated the two germline ends. CDR1 and CDR2 (germline): SGHRS, YFSETQ. This CDR3 contains 13 residues. The DNA of the CDR3 is TGCGCCAGCAGCATGGACGGGAGTTCTGGCTACACCTTC. Translating gives CASSMDGSSGYTF.

This clone was seen a handful of times. The J gene is TRBJ2-2, the V gene TRBV5-4; 7 bases map to TRBD1. The length of the CDR3 is 14 residues. V was pared by 0 bases and J by 5 bases, with 1 base of the junction left unmatched. CDR1 and CDR2 from the germline V gene are SGHNT and YYREEE (reference sequence). CDR3 protein: CASSLGQGTGELFF. CDR3 DNA: TGTGCCAGCAGCTTGGGACAGGGTACCGGGGAGCTGTTTTTT.